One and the same sample provided the 25 T cell receptor beta chains below, sequenced in a study of T-cell memory formation after mild COVID-19. TCRdb processed the 5' RACE reads anew with MiXCR; each CDR3 protein has one entry. The sample comprises about 110,000 distinct CDR3 sequences, roughly a sixth of which are singletons, and less than 6% rests with the top ten. Material for sequencing was PBMCs or a T cell subset sorted from them (not recorded which). The receptors stem from a young man who had mild COVID-19 (a few samples of this study predate the infection). Cell type and time point are not known.

This chain joins TRBV29-1 and TRBJ2-2, with D possibly TRBD1 on 5 matching bases. CDR1 and CDR2 (germline): SQVTM, ANQGSEA. There are 12 residues in the CDR3. V lost 6 bases and J lost 6, with 11 bases in between. The CDR3 protein is CSVTGAPGELFF. The CDR3 DNA is TGCAGCGTCACAGGTGCTCCCGGGGAGCTGTTTTTT.

This clonotype appeared a few times. The gene calls are TRBV9 and TRBJ2-1; tentative D call: TRBD2 (5 bases). CDR3 length: 13 amino acids. Germline-derived CDR1 and CDR2 are SGDLS and YYNGEE. Trimming cost V 5 bases and J 8 bases, with 14 bases left between them. CDR3 amino acids: CASSRRVEDEQFF. The DNA for the CDR3 is TGTGCCAGCAGTCGTCGGGTGGAGGATGAGCAGTTCTTC.

This clonotype has only a few counts. The rearrangement uses TRBV20-1 and TRBJ1-1; TRBD1 might be the D (5 bases). Per the germline V gene, CDR1 is DFQATT and CDR2 is SNEGSKA (reference sequence). Trimming removed 7 bases at V and 4 bases at J, with 16 bases between. This CDR3 region has 13 residues. CDR3 sequence (DNA): TGCAGTGTCAGAGGGTATGGGGGCACTGAAGCTTTCTTT. It encodes CSVRGYGGTEAFF.

The chain uses TRBV2 and TRBJ1-1; D remains ambiguous. The V and J ends lost 8 bases and 2 bases respectively, with 9 bases between them. The CDR3 covers 12 residues. Germline CDR1 and CDR2: SNHLY and FYNNEI. The CDR3 sequence is CASRMGNTEAFF. CDR3 nucleotides: TGTGCCAGCCGAATGGGAAACACTGAAGCTTTCTTT.

The CDR3 DNA is TGTGCCAGCTCACCACGTCGGGCGTTAGCGGGTGAGCAGTTCTTC. Its translation: CASSPRRALAGEQFF. The J gene is TRBJ2-1, the V gene TRBV18; TRBD2 aligns across 7 bases. The CDR3 loop spans 15 amino acids. V shed 1 base and J 9 bases; nucleotides not matched to a gene: 9. From germline, CDR1 is KGHSH and CDR2 LQKENI. Using reference TRBV18 and TRBJ2-1 for the parts outside the CDR3, the full variable domain is NAGVMQNPRHLVRRRGQEARLRCSPMKGHSHVYWYRQLPEEGLKFMVYLQKENIIDESGMPKERFSAEFPKEGPSILRIQQVVRGDSAAYFCASSPRRALAGEQFFGPGTRLTVL.

The table lists this clonotype with a few counts. This chain uses TRBV6-5 with TRBJ2-7; tentatively, D is TRBD2 (6 bases). V dropped 8 bases and J dropped 6 bases, with 11 bases sitting between them. Germline V lookup: CDR1 MNHEY, CDR2 SVGAGI. CDR3 length: 11 amino acids. CDR3 region: CASFGGGEQYF. CDR3 bases: TGTGCCAGCTTCGGGGGTGGCGAGCAGTACTTC.

This clonotype occurred a few times. The junction and the germline gene differ at one end; a read error may be behind it. V gene TRBV11-2 combines with J gene TRBJ2-3; D is perhaps TRBD1 or TRBD2 (7 bases each). This CDR3 contains 13 residues. Germline V gene lookup returns CDR1 SGHAT and CDR2 FQNNGV. In nucleotides, the CDR3 is TGTACCAGCAGCCAGGGGGAGGGGGATACGCAGTATTTT. The encoded protein is CTSSQGEGDTQYF.

This clonotype has a handful of counts. The V and J genes are TRBV19 and TRBJ1-3; D might be TRBD1 (5 bases). Between the trimmed V and J ends, which lost 7 bases and 4 bases, there was a span of 11 bases. Germline V gene lookup returns CDR1 LNHDA and CDR2 SQIVND (reference sequence). This CDR3 has 13 residues. The CDR3 reads CASMGDFGNTIYF. The CDR3 bases are TGTGCCAGTATGGGGGACTTCGGAAACACCATATATTTT.

This clonotype was counted a few times. V usage is TRBV27 and J usage is TRBJ2-5; TRBD2 is a possible D gene (6 bases). The CDR3 is 15 residues long. Germline V lookup: CDR1 MNHEY, CDR2 SMNVEV (reference sequence). V lost 6 bases, J lost 4 bases, and 18 bases lay in between. This CDR3 is CASRKATSITETQYF. In DNA form, the CDR3 reads TGTGCCAGCAGGAAGGCCACTAGCATCACAGAGACCCAGTACTTC.

CDR3 sequence (DNA): TGTGCCAGCACCCACAGCCCGAACACTGAAGCTTTCTTT. Its translation is CASTHSPNTEAFF. This sequence joins TRBV3-1 and TRBJ1-1; D is undetermined. Germline V lookup: CDR1 LGHDT, CDR2 YNNKEL (reference sequence). This CDR3 contains 13 residues. V shed 7 bases and J shed 1 base, with 10 bases lying between them.

There are a few counts of this clonotype. V gene TRBV6-5 combines with J gene TRBJ1-3; tentative D call: TRBD1 (6 bases). The germline V gene encodes CDR1 MNHEY and CDR2 SVGAGI. This CDR3 spans 16 amino acids. Trimming removed 0 bases at V and 4 bases at J, with 13 bases between. CDR3 sequence (DNA): TGTGCCAGCAGTTACTCGTTGGCAGGGACAGGAAACACCATATATTTT. This codes for CASSYSLAGTGNTIYF.

In its sample, this clonotype was seen many times. V usage is TRBV5-1 and J usage is TRBJ2-7; D call uncertain. Trimming cost V 1 base and J 6 bases, with 11 bases left between them. The CDR3 sequence is 13 residues long. Germline lookup yields CDR1 SGHRS and CDR2 YFSETQ. The CDR3 sequence is CASSLLSATEQYV. In DNA form, the CDR3 reads TGCGCCAGCAGCTTGCTAAGTGCTACCGAGCAGTACGTC.

This clonotype has a handful of counts. The rearrangement links TRBV6-5 to TRBJ1-2; 9 positions match TRBD1. This CDR3 has 12 amino acids. The V and J ends lost 5 bases and 9 bases, in that order; junction bases with no gene match: 4. Looked up from germline, CDR1 is MNHEY and CDR2 is SVGAGI. The CDR3 loop is CASSPGQGRYTF. The CDR3 DNA reads as TGTGCCAGCAGTCCGGGACAGGGTCGCTACACCTTC.

This clonotype was seen more than once but under ten times. CDR3 residues: CASSEVTLQYF. CDR3 nucleotide sequence: TGTGCCAGCAGTGAGGTCACCCTGCAGTACTTC. The V gene is TRBV6-1, the J gene TRBJ2-7; D not certain. CDR1 is MNHNS, CDR2 SASEGT, per germline. V gave up 3 bases and J gave up 9 bases, with 9 bases separating them. This CDR3 region has 11 residues.

This clonotype was seen a few times. The chain is built from TRBV28 and TRBJ2-7, with 7 bases aligning to TRBD1. CDR3 length: 15 residues. The V segment lost 6 bases and the J segment 0 bases; nucleotides outside the gene matches: 8. CDR1 and CDR2 (germline): MDHEN, SYDVKM. CDR3 residues: CASRKNRGVSYEQYV. The CDR3 bases are TGTGCCAGCAGGAAGAACAGGGGAGTCTCCTACGAGCAGTACGTC.

The CDR3 nucleotides read TGCGCCAGCAGCCAGGACACATGGAACACTGAAGCTTTCTTT. Amino acids: CASSQDTWNTEAFF. This chain links TRBV5-1 with TRBJ1-1; possibly TRBD1 for D (5 bases). Germline assignment: CDR1 SGHRS and CDR2 YFSETQ. The length of the CDR3 is 14 residues. Trimming took 4 bases from V and 1 from J, leaving 11 bases between them.

The chain joins TRBV7-2 to TRBJ2-3; 7 bases agree with TRBD2. CDR3 length: 13 amino acids. The V gene's germline CDR1 is SGHTA and CDR2 FQGNSA. V lost 8 bases and J lost 7; bases outside the gene matches: 9. CDR3 protein: CASLMGGSNTQYF. CDR3 nucleotides: TGTGCCAGCCTAATGGGGGGGTCCAATACGCAGTATTTT. Based on the CDR3 plus reference TRBV7-2 and TRBJ2-3, the full variable domain is GAGVSQSPSNKVTEKGKDVELRCDPISGHTALYWYRQSLGQGLEFLIYFQGNSAPDKSGLPSDRFSAERTGGSVSTLTIQRTQQEDSAVYLCASLMGGSNTQYFGPGTRLTVL.

In this sample, this clonotype turned up many times. V gene TRBV5-1 combines with J gene TRBJ2-1; 7 nucleotides agree with TRBD2. Germline V lookup: CDR1 SGHRS, CDR2 YFSETQ. The CDR3 runs 15 residues. With V trimmed by 0 bases and J by 4 bases, 4 bases remained unmatched. CDR3 nucleotide sequence: TGCGCCAGCAGCTTGGAAGCGGGGACTTACAATGAGCAGTTCTTC. Its protein product is CASSLEAGTYNEQFF.

The chain combines TRBV6-5 with TRBJ1-3; TRBD1 agrees at 11 bases. The CDR3 totals 15 residues. V lost 8 bases and J lost 3; bases outside the gene matches: 6. CDR1 and CDR2 (germline): MNHEY, SVGAGI. The CDR3 sequence: CASSGQGGNGNTIYF. The CDR3 nucleotides are TGTGCCAGCTCGGGACAGGGGGGTAATGGAAACACCATATATTTT.

This clonotype was observed a single time. The junction differs from germline at one of its ends, possibly a read error. The V gene is TRBV7-9, the J gene TRBJ2-5; D remains ambiguous. The CDR3 is 13 amino acids. From germline, CDR1 is SEHNR and CDR2 FQNEAQ (reference sequence). In nucleotides, the CDR3 is TGTGCCAGCAGGCTACAGACCCAAGAGACCAAGTACTTC. Translating it yields CASRLQTQETKYF.

This chain connects TRBV5-1 to TRBJ1-4; possible D gene TRBD1, 6 bases. The CDR3 sequence is 15 residues long. With 5 bases removed from V and 6 bases from J, the gap between germline ends came to 17 bases. The germline V gene encodes CDR1 SGHRS and CDR2 YFSETQ. This chain's CDR3 is CASSRSGTKDEKLFF. The CDR3 nucleotides are TGCGCCAGCAGTCGCTCCGGGACAAAGGATGAAAAACTGTTTTTT.

This chain's CDR3 is CSARGTDMNTQYF. Written as DNA, the CDR3 is TGCAGTGCTAGGGGGACAGATATGAATACGCAGTATTTT. The chain has TRBV20-1 and TRBJ2-3; 7 bases line up with TRBD1. Germline lookup yields CDR1 DFQATT and CDR2 SNEGSKA (reference sequence). This CDR3 contains 13 residues. The V and J ends lost 3 bases and 7 bases, in that order; junction bases with no gene match: 7.

The chain links TRBV6-2 or TRBV6-3 to TRBJ1-2; D remains ambiguous. CDR1 is MNHEY and CDR2 is SVGEGT in the germline V gene. The V end was cut by 6 bases, the J end by 2 bases, with 16 bases between. CDR3 size: 15 residues. CDR3 sequence reads: CASSRRQSRNYGYTF. The CDR3 bases are TGTGCCAGCAGCAGACGACAATCCCGAAACTATGGCTACACCTTC.

The chain joins TRBV6-5 to TRBJ1-2; TRBD1 might be the D (5 bases). With 5 bases removed from V and 6 bases from J, the gap between germline ends came to 10 bases. The CDR3 is 12 amino acids. The V gene's germline CDR1 is MNHEY and CDR2 SVGAGI. CDR3 region: CASSAGYDGYTF. The CDR3, as DNA: TGTGCCAGCAGTGCAGGGTACGATGGCTACACCTTC.

This chain joins TRBV12-3 or TRBV12-4 and TRBJ2-1, with 11 bases that match TRBD1. The CDR3 sequence is 15 residues long. V lost 5 bases to trimming and J lost 2 bases; unmatched junction nucleotides: 2. The CDR3 protein is CASSGGQGAYNEQFF. The CDR3 DNA is TGTGCCAGCAGTGGGGGACAGGGGGCCTACAATGAGCAGTTCTTC.